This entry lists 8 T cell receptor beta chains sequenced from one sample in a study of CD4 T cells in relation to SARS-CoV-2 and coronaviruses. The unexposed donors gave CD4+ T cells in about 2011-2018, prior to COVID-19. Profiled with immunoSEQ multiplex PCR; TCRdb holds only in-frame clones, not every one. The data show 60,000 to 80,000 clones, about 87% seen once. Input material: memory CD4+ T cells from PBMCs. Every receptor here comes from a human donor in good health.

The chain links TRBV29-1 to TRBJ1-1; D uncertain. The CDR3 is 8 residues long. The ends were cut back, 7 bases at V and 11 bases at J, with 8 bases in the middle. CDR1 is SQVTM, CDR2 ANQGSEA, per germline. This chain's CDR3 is CSGPGAFF. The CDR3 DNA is TGCAGCGGACCTGGGGCTTTCTTT.

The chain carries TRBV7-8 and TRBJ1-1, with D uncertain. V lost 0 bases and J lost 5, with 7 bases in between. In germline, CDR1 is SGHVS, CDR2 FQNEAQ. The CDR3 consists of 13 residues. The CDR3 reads CASSLASGTEAFF. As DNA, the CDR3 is TGTGCCAGCAGCTTAGCTAGCGGAACTGAAGCTTTCTTT.

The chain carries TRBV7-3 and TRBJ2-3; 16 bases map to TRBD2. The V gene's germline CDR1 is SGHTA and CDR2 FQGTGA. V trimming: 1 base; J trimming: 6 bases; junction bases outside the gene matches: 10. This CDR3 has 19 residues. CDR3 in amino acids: CASSLRGGTSGRASDTQYF. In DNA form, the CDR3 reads TGTGCCAGCAGCTTAAGGGGGGGGACTAGCGGGAGGGCCTCCGATACGCAGTATTTT.

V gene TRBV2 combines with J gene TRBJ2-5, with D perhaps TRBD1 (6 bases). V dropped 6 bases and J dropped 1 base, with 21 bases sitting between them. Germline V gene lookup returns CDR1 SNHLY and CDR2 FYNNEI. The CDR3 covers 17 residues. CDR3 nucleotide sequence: TGTGCCAGCAGCGAGAGGGGACATGGGAAACTCCAAGAGACCCAGTACTTC. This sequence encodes CASSERGHGKLQETQYF.

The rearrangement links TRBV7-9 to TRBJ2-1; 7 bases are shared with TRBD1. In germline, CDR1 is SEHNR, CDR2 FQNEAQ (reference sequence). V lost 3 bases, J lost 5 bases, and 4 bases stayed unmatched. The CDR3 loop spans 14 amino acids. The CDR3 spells CASSLGQSDNEQFF. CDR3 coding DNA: TGTGCCAGCAGCTTGGGACAGAGTGACAATGAGCAGTTCTTC.

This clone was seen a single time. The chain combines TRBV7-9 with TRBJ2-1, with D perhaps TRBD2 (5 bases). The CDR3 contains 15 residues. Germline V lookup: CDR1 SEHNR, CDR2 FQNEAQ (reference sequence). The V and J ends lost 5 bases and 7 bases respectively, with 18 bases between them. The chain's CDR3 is CASSLRVGGGNEQFF. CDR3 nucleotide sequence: TGTGCCAGCAGCCTTCGGGTCGGAGGCGGGAATGAGCAGTTCTTC.

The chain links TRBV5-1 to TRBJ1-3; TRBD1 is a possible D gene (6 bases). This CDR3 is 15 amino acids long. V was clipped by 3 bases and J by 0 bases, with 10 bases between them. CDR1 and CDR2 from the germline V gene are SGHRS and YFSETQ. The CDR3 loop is CASSSTGISGNTIYF. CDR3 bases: TGCGCCAGCAGCTCTACAGGGATCTCTGGAAACACCATATATTTT.

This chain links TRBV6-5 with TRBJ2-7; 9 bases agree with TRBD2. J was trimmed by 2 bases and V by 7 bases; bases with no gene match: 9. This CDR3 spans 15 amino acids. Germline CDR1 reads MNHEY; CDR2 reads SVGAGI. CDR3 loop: CASTPRAGGAYEQYF. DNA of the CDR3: TGTGCCAGCACCCCGAGAGCGGGAGGAGCCTACGAGCAGTACTTC.